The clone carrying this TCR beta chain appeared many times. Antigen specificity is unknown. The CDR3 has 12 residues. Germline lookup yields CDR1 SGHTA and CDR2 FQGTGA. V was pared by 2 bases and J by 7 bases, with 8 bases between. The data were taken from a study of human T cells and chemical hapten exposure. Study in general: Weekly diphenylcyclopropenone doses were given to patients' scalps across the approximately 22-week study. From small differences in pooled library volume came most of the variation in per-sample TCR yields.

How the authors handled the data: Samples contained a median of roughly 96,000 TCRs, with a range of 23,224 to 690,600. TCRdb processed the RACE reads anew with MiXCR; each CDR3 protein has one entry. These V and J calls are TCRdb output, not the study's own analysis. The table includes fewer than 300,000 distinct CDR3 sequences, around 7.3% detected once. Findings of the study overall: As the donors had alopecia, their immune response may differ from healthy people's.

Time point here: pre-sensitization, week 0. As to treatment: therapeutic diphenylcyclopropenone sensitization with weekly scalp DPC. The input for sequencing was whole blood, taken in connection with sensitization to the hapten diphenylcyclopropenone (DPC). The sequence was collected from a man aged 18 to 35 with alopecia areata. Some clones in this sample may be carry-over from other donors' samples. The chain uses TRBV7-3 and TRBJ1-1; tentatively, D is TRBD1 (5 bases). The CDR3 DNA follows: TGTGCCAGCAGCTTATCGGGGGTTGAAGCTTTCTTT. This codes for CASSLSGVEAFF. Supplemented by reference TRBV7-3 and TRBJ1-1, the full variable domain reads GAGVSQTPSNKVTEKGKYVELRCDPISGHTALYWYRQSLGQGPEFLIYFQGTGAADDSGLPNDRFFAVRPEGSVSTLKIQRTERGDSAVYLCASSLSGVEAFFGQGTRLTVV.